The clone carrying this TCR beta chain was seen repeatedly, ten times or more. Its antigen is not known. TCRdb independently ran MiXCR on the reads; one entry per CDR3 protein. Here the sample spans 350,000 to 550,000 distinct CDR3 sequences, 30% to 40% being singletons. The sample belongs to a study of T cell repertoires in cytomegalovirus infection. Study outcomes and limitations: Ex vivo, HLA-C-restricted CMV-specific TCR beta clonotypes prevailed over the rest of the response.

V shed 3 bases and J 6 bases; nucleotides not matched to a gene: 7. This CDR3 has 17 amino acids. Germline V gives CDR1 ENHRY, CDR2 SYGVKD. The sequenced sample was PBMCs. The chain recombines TRBV10-3 with TRBJ1-6; 11 bases fit TRBD1. This sequence originates from a human donor in good health (CMV status not recorded). Some clones in this sample may be carry-over from other donors' samples. This chain's CDR3 is CAISDWTGGFFNSPLHF. Here the CDR3 DNA reads TGTGCCATCAGTGACTGGACAGGGGGCTTCTTTAATTCACCCCTCCACTTT.